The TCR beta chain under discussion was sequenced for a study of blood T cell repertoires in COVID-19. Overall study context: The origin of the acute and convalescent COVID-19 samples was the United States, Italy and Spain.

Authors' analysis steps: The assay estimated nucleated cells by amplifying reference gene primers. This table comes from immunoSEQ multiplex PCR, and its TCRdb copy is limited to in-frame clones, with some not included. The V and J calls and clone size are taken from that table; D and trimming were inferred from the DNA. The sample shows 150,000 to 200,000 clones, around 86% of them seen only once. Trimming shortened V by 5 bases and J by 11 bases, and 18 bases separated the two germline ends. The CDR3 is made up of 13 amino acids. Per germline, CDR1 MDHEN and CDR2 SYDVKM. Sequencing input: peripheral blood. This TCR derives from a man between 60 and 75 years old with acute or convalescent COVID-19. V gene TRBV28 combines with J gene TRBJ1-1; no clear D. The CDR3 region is CASSAVVPVNAFF. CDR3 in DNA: TGTGCCAGCAGTGCGGTCGTGCCAGTTAACGCTTTCTTT.